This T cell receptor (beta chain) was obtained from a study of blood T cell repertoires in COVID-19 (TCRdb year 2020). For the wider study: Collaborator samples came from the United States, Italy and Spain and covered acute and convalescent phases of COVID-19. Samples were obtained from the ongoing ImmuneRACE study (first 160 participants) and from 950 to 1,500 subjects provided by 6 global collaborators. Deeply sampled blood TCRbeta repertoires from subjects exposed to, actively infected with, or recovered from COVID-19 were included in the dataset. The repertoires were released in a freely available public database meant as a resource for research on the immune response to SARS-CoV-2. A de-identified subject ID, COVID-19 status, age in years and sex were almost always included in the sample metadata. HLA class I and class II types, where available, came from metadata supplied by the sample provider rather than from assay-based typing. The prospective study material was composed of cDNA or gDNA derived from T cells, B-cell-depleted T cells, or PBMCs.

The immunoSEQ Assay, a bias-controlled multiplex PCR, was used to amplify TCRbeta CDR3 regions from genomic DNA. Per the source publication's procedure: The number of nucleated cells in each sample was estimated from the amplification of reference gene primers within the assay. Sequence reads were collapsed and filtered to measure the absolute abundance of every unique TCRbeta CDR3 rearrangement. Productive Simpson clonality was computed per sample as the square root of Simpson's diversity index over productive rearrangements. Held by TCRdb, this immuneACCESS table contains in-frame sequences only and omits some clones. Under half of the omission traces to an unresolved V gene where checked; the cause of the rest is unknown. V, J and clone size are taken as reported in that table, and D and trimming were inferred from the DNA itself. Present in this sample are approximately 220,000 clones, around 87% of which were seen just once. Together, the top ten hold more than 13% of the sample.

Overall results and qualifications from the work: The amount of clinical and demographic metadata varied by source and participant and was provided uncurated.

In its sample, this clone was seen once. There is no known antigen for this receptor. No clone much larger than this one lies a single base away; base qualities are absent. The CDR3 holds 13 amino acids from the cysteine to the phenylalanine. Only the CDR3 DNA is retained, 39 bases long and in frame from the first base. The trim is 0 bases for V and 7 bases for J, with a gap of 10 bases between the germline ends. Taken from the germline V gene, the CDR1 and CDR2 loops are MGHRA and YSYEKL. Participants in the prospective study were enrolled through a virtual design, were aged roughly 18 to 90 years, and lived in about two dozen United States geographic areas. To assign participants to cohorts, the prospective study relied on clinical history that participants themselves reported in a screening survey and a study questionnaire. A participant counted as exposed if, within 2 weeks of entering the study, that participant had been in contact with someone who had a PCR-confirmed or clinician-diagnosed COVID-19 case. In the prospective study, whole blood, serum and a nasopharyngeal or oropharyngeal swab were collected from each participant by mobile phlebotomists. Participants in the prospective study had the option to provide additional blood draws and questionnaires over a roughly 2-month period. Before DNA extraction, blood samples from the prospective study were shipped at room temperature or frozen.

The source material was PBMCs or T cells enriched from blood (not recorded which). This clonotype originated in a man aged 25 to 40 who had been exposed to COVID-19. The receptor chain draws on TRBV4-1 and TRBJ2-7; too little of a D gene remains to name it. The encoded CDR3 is CASSQDTSREQYF. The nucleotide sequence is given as TGCGCCAGCAGCCAAGACACCTCCCGGGAGCAGTACTTC.